The clone carrying this T cell receptor beta chain was counted ten times or more. Its specificity is not known. This entry is derived from a study of regulatory T cells in long-lasting Graves disease. Study details: For a period under 3 months, newly diagnosed Graves' patients had taken antithyroid drugs.

Indicated time point: newly diagnosed GD, antithyroid drugs for less than 3 months. PBMCs provided the RNA from which the TCR library was made. Study conclusions and caveats: Only peripheral blood was studied, not thyroid tissue. Persistent disease exhibited a predilection for TRBV28, TRBJ1-2 and TRBJ2-5.

The CDR3 is 15 amino acids. Looked up from germline, CDR1 is LNHNV and CDR2 is YYDKDF (reference sequence). Trimming stripped 1 base from V and 4 bases from J, with 14 bases between. In building TCR beta libraries, iRepertoire HTBI primers were used together with Arm-PCR of CDR3 regions. Using its own MiXCR run on the multiplex PCR reads, TCRdb lists one record per CDR3 protein. Among hundreds of thousands of distinct CDR3 sequences listed, 12% were seen once. The same data also went into a second study, on T cells in Graves' hyperthyroidism and ophthalmopathy.

V is TRBV15 and J is TRBJ2-7; D perhaps matches TRBD2 (5 bases). The sample in question was peripheral blood mononuclear cells (PBMCs), obtained at new diagnosis, from a patient treated with antithyroid drugs. This clonotype originated in a woman younger than 45 with Graves disease. CDR3 sequence reads: CATSRALASQYEQYF. The CDR3 bases are TGTGCCACCAGCAGAGCTCTAGCTTCGCAGTACGAGCAGTACTTC.